The clone carrying this TCR beta chain appeared many times. Its antigen is unknown. The germline gene is not matched at one end of the junction; a read error may be the cause. A second about 6 to 12 cycle PCR used barcoded and J-beta primers. In TCRdb, the 5' RACE reads were re-called with MiXCR into one record per CDR3 protein. The sample lists 1.5 million to 2 million distinct CDR3 sequences, around half occurring once. From germline, CDR1 is MNHEY and CDR2 SVGAGI. The CDR3 has 12 residues. This record belongs to a study of blood T cells in healthy people across ages. Study-wide findings and caveats: Samples with more naive T cells showed higher observed beta diversity.

The origin of this receptor is a woman aged 40 to 49 in good health. The sequenced material came from blood. This chain links TRBV6-5 with TRBJ1-2, with TRBD1 matching over 8 bases. CDR3 bases: TGTGCCAGCAGCTACTCAGGGGGCGGCTACACCTTC. Its protein is CASSYSGGGYTF.